This entry lists 13 T cell receptor beta chains sequenced from one sample in a study of T cell responses to AZD1222 COVID-19 vaccine. The repertoire was sequenced with immunoSEQ multiplex PCR; TCRdb's copy has only in-frame clones and lacks some. The table has about 170,000 clones, roughly 89% seen once. Sequencing was performed on peripheral blood, taken on day 0 of AZD1222 vaccination. These receptors were obtained from an adult in good health.

The sample holds one count of this clone. The V call is TRBV19, the J call TRBJ1-1; D not certain. V lost 7 bases and J 4 bases, leaving 13 bases between the germline ends. There are 13 residues in the CDR3. The germline V gene has CDR1 LNHDA and CDR2 SQIVND (reference sequence). The DNA of the CDR3 is TGTGCCAGTACGGGCGAGGTAGGCACTGAAGCTTTCTTT. Its translation is CASTGEVGTEAFF.

The V call is TRBV19, the J call TRBJ1-2, with D perhaps matching TRBD1 (6 bases). The CDR3 has 14 amino acids. V was trimmed by 7 bases and J by 8 bases, leaving 20 bases between them. Germline V lookup: CDR1 LNHDA, CDR2 SQIVND (reference sequence). DNA of the CDR3: TGTGCCAGTATCCCAGACAGGCGTTCGTACGGCTACACCTTC. Its translation is CASIPDRRSYGYTF. The complete variable domain, with remaining parts taken from reference TRBV19 and TRBJ1-2, reads DGGITQSPKYLFRKEGQNVTLSCEQNLNHDAMYWYRQDPGQGLRLIYYSQIVNDFQKGDIAEGYSVSREKKESFPLTVTSAQKNPTAFYLCASIPDRRSYGYTFGSGTRLTVV.

This clone was seen a handful of times. The rearrangement joins TRBV18 to TRBJ1-1; D unresolved. V lost 3 bases to trimming and J lost 0 bases, with 11 bases between them. Germline V gene sequence: CDR1 KGHSH, CDR2 LQKENI. The length of the CDR3 is 15 residues. The CDR3 coding sequence is TGTGCCAGCTCACCGGTTTTCTCTGTGAACACTGAAGCTTTCTTT. Its protein is CASSPVFSVNTEAFF.

This clone was found a few times. The chain recombines TRBV3-1 (or the pseudogene TRBV3-2) with TRBJ2-1; 11 bases are shared with TRBD2. CDR1 is LGHDT and CDR2 is YNNKEL in the germline V gene (reference sequence). The CDR3 sequence is 19 residues long. The V segment lost 2 bases and the J segment 3 bases; nucleotides outside the gene matches: 12. CDR3 DNA: TGTGCCAGCAGCCAAAAGCGGACTACCGGGACTAGCGGCTACAATGAGCAGTTCTTC. Amino acid sequence: CASSQKRTTGTSGYNEQFF.

This sequence joins TRBV7-2 and TRBJ1-2; 7 nucleotides match TRBD1. The CDR3 is made up of 16 amino acids. V trimming: 4 bases; J trimming: 5 bases; junction bases outside the gene matches: 13. The germline V gene has CDR1 SGHTA and CDR2 FQGNSA. CDR3 sequence: CASSSSGTEGQYGYTF. The CDR3 region has the DNA TGTGCCAGCAGCTCTTCCGGGACAGAAGGGCAGTATGGCTACACCTTC.

The chain employs TRBV7-9 and TRBJ2-2, with TRBD2 identical over 7 bases. This CDR3 spans 16 amino acids. Per the germline V gene, CDR1 is SEHNR and CDR2 is FQNEAQ (reference sequence). V lost 2 bases, J lost 1 base, and 4 bases stayed unmatched. The CDR3 coding sequence is TGTGCCAGCAGCTTATATTCTAGCGGGAACACCGGGGAGCTGTTTTTT. This translates into CASSLYSSGNTGELFF.

This chain joins TRBV7-9 and TRBJ2-5; tentatively, D is TRBD2 (6 bases). Germline assignment: CDR1 SEHNR and CDR2 FQNEAQ (reference sequence). The CDR3 loop spans 15 amino acids. Trimming took off 3 bases at V and 4 bases at J, with 15 bases between the two ends. In DNA form, the CDR3 reads TGTGCCAGCAGCTTGCGGCCGGAGGGCGGAGAGACCCAGTACTTC. Amino acids: CASSLRPEGGETQYF.

The CDR3 nucleotides are TGCAGTGCTAGACCAGAAGTGGAGCAGTACTTC. Amino acids: CSARPEVEQYF. The gene calls are TRBV20-1 and TRBJ2-7; D is undetermined. The CDR3 loop spans 11 amino acids. The germline CDR1 and CDR2 sequences are DFQATT and SNEGSKA (reference sequence). V lost 2 bases, J lost 7 bases, and 9 bases lay in between.

Regarding this clone: The identical CDR3 is also encoded by other nucleotide sequences in the sample. V usage is TRBV12-3 or TRBV12-4 and J usage is TRBJ1-1, with D unresolved. The CDR3 has 13 amino acids. With 3 bases removed from V and 1 base from J, the gap between germline ends came to 6 bases. The CDR3 nucleotides are TGTGCCAGCAGTTTGGACCAGAACACTGAAGCTTTCTTT. Residues: CASSLDQNTEAFF.

In this sample, this clone turned up once. This sequence joins TRBV7-9 and TRBJ1-3, with no clear D. Germline V gives CDR1 SEHNR, CDR2 FQNEAQ (reference sequence). The V gene lost 1 base and the J gene lost 2 bases, with 6 bases spanning the gap. The CDR3 is made up of 14 amino acids. CDR3 nucleotide sequence: TGTGCCAGCAGCTTAGTTCAGACTGGAAACACCATATATTTT. This codes for CASSLVQTGNTIYF.

This clone was recorded only once. The chain combines TRBV30 with TRBJ2-5; D remains unclear. Germline CDR1 and CDR2: GTSNPN and SVGIG (reference sequence). Trimming stripped 0 bases from V and 5 bases from J, with 1 base between. The CDR3 has 10 amino acids. The CDR3 loop reads CAWSVETQYF. The CDR3 nucleotides are TGTGCCTGGAGTGTTGAGACCCAGTACTTC.

The DNA of the CDR3 is TGTGCCAGCAGCTTAGAAGCGGGCTGGGGGGGCTACACCTTC. It is translated as CASSLEAGWGGYTF. The chain couples TRBV7-2 to TRBJ1-2; the D gene is possibly TRBD1 (5 bases). Germline loops: CDR1 SGHTA, CDR2 FQGNSA. The length of the CDR3 is 14 residues. V was pared by 1 base and J by 8 bases, with 14 bases between.

This sequence joins TRBV6-5 and TRBJ1-2; D not certain. The CDR3 totals 13 residues. The V end lost 0 bases, the J end lost 11 bases, and 13 bases lay between the germline ends. Per the germline V gene, CDR1 is MNHEY and CDR2 is SVGAGI. The CDR3 DNA sequence: TGTGCCAGCAGTTACTCGGAGCACAGCCCGTACACCTTC. Translated: CASSYSEHSPYTF.